Below, 24 T cell receptor beta chains from the same sample are listed, as sequenced in a study of cytomegalovirus exposure and HLA in healthy donors. Researchers ran the PCR with 60 Vbeta and 13 Jbeta primers. Repertoires were generated with immunoSEQ multiplex PCR, while TCRdb's copy carries only in-frame clones and drops some. This sample contains fewer than 50,000 clones. Sequenced material: PBMCs. All receptors come from a male donor in good health and CMV-seronegative.

V and J are TRBV19 and TRBJ2-7, with TRBD1 identical over 9 bases. This CDR3 spans 14 amino acids. CDR1 is LNHDA, CDR2 SQIVND, per germline (reference sequence). Unmatched junction bases numbered 3, after V lost 0 bases and J lost 6 bases. The DNA for the CDR3 is TGTGCCAGTAGTATAGATCGGGACAGGGCCGAGCAGTACTTC. Its translation: CASSIDRDRAEQYF.

The rearrangement links TRBV28 to TRBJ1-1; no reliable D call. The CDR3 has 15 amino acids. Germline V gene sequence: CDR1 MDHEN, CDR2 SYDVKM. V was pared by 8 bases and J by 11 bases, with 27 bases between. The CDR3 sequence is CASRRRTDTYRGAFF. The CDR3 coding sequence is TGTGCCAGCCGGAGACGAACAGATACATACCGCGGGGCTTTCTTT.

The chain recombines TRBV5-5 with TRBJ1-2; D is ambiguous. Trimming took 4 bases from V and 5 from J, leaving 24 bases between them. The germline V gene has CDR1 SGHKS and CDR2 YYEKEE (reference sequence). The CDR3 is made up of 17 amino acids. The CDR3 DNA is TGTGCCAGCAGCCAGCGGGCCTCTACCCTATCCCCTTATGGCTACACCTTC. It is translated as CASSQRASTLSPYGYTF.

The rearrangement links TRBV10-2 to TRBJ2-7; the match to TRBD2 covers 11 bases. The CDR3 spans 14 residues. The trim removed 7 bases at V and 4 bases at J, leaving 6 bases unmatched. CDR1 WSHSY and CDR2 SAAADI come from the germline V gene. CDR3 DNA: TGCGCCAGCATCTTAGCGGGAGGGCCGTACGAGCAGTACTTC. It translates to CASILAGGPYEQYF.

The chain links TRBV27 to TRBJ1-2; D uncertain. CDR3 length: 14 residues. The V gene's germline CDR1 is MNHEY and CDR2 SMNVEV (reference sequence). V was trimmed by 4 bases and J by 8 bases, leaving 17 bases between them. The CDR3 nucleotides are TGTGCCAGCAGTTCGCTGAACCGGGTGTGGGGCTACACCTTC. Translation: CASSSLNRVWGYTF.

The chain couples TRBV5-4 to TRBJ2-5, with TRBD1 as a possible D gene (9 bases). The CDR3 is 15 amino acids. V lost 4 bases, J lost 5 bases, and 18 bases lay in between. Per the germline V gene, CDR1 is SGHNT and CDR2 is YYREEE (reference sequence). The CDR3 DNA reads TGTGCCAGCAGCCCGGGGACAGGGACTAGGGAGACCCAGTACTTC. Translated, it gives CASSPGTGTRETQYF.

V usage is TRBV7-3 and J usage is TRBJ2-3; the match to TRBD1 covers 8 bases. The V segment lost 5 bases and the J segment 1 base; nucleotides outside the gene matches: 2. Germline CDR1 and CDR2: SGHTA and FQGTGA. This CDR3 is built from 14 residues. CDR3 loop: CASSLDRGTDTQYF. In nucleotides, the CDR3 is TGTGCCAGCAGCCTGGACAGGGGCACAGATACGCAGTATTTT.

The rearrangement uses TRBV6-1 and TRBJ2-6, with 7 bases aligning to TRBD1. Germline assignment: CDR1 MNHNS and CDR2 SASEGT. This CDR3 has 15 residues. V gave up 6 bases and J gave up 0 bases; unmatched junction bases: 2. The CDR3 bases are TGTGCCAGCAGCCCAGGGGGCTCTGGGGCCAACGTCCTGACTTTC. Translated: CASSPGGSGANVLTF.

This rearrangement joins TRBV27 to TRBJ1-2; the match to TRBD1 covers 7 bases. Trimming took 4 bases from V and 3 from J; bases not matched to a gene: 5. The CDR3 is made up of 14 amino acids. Per the germline V gene, CDR1 is MNHEY and CDR2 is SMNVEV (reference sequence). CDR3 residues: CASSSNRGDYGYTF. CDR3 coding DNA: TGTGCCAGCAGTTCAAACAGGGGAGACTATGGCTACACCTTC.

The chain employs TRBV5-4 and TRBJ1-6; 8 positions match TRBD1. Germline CDR1 reads SGHNT; CDR2 reads YYREEE (reference sequence). The CDR3 length is 14 residues. The J segment lost 6 bases and the V segment lost 3 bases, leaving 2 bases of the junction unmatched. CDR3 sequence reads: CASSSDRGNSPLHF. The CDR3 region has the DNA TGTGCCAGCAGCTCCGACAGGGGTAATTCACCCCTCCACTTT.

The genes are TRBV9 and TRBJ2-2; 9 bases map to TRBD2. V shed 4 bases and J 7 bases; nucleotides not matched to a gene: 11. CDR3 size: 16 residues. Looked up from germline, CDR1 is SGDLS and CDR2 is YYNGEE. The CDR3 reads CASSPREGLASGELFF. The CDR3 DNA reads as TGTGCCAGCAGCCCGAGGGAGGGACTAGCTAGCGGGGAGCTGTTTTTT.

The chain combines TRBV4-1 with TRBJ2-1; D unclear. CDR1 and CDR2 from the germline V gene are MGHRA and YSYEKL. With 5 bases removed from V and 7 bases from J, the gap between germline ends came to 18 bases. The CDR3 consists of 15 residues. CDR3 nucleotide sequence: TGCGCCAGCAGCTCCCCCCCGAGCCGAACGAATGAGCAGTTCTTC. As protein: CASSSPPSRTNEQFF.

J is TRBJ2-7 and V is TRBV18, with 9 bases fitting TRBD1. Germline assignment: CDR1 KGHSH and CDR2 LQKENI. Trimming took 2 bases from V and 3 from J; bases not matched to a gene: 8. The CDR3 totals 16 residues. In DNA, the CDR3 is TGTGCCAGCTCACCATATGAGGACAGGGGTGTCTACGAGCAGTACTTC. It is translated as CASSPYEDRGVYEQYF.

The V call is TRBV7-8, the J call TRBJ2-7; 9 nucleotides line up with TRBD2. From germline, CDR1 is SGHVS and CDR2 FQNEAQ. The CDR3 is made up of 13 amino acids. With V trimmed by 8 bases and J by 2 bases, 4 bases remained unmatched. CDR3 region: CASGTSRTYEQYF. Here the CDR3 DNA reads TGTGCCAGCGGGACTAGCAGGACCTACGAGCAGTACTTC.

The V gene is TRBV2, the J gene TRBJ1-2, with D perhaps matching TRBD1 (6 bases). V gave up 1 base and J gave up 8 bases, with 11 bases separating them. Germline values: CDR1 SNHLY, CDR2 FYNNEI. The CDR3 is made up of 13 amino acids. CDR3 region: CASSEGAGDGYTF. CDR3 nucleotides: TGTGCCAGCAGTGAAGGTGCAGGGGACGGCTACACCTTC.

V is TRBV6-5 and J is TRBJ1-2; D possibly corresponds to TRBD1 (6 bases). The germline V and J ends were trimmed by 4 bases and 4 bases, with 16 bases remaining between them. CDR1 is MNHEY and CDR2 is SVGAGI in the germline V gene. CDR3 length equals 15 residues. This CDR3 is CASSSSAGAIYGYTF. The CDR3 DNA is TGTGCCAGCAGTTCCTCGGCAGGGGCGATCTATGGCTACACCTTC.

The chain has TRBV15 and TRBJ1-2, with a tentative D call TRBD1 (6 bases). V was clipped by 2 bases and J by 6 bases, with 16 bases between them. The germline V gene has CDR1 LNHNV and CDR2 YYDKDF (reference sequence). This CDR3 has 15 amino acids. In nucleotides, the CDR3 is TGTGCCACCAGCAGACCTGGCTTGGACAGTCATGGCTACACCTTC. It yields the protein CATSRPGLDSHGYTF.

V and J are TRBV30 and TRBJ2-5; D is perhaps TRBD1 (5 bases). V was clipped by 5 bases and J by 1 base, with 11 bases between them. From germline, CDR1 is GTSNPN and CDR2 SVGIG (reference sequence). This CDR3 is built from 13 residues. For the CDR3, the DNA is TGTGCCTGGTCTTCAGGGATCCAAGAGACCCAGTACTTC. Translated: CAWSSGIQETQYF.

Remarks on this clone: Mismatch with germline at one junction end may stem from a read error. The chain links TRBV7-7 to TRBJ2-1; D gene uncertain. Germline V gene lookup returns CDR1 SSHAT and CDR2 FNYEAQ (reference sequence). CDR3 length: 13 residues. CDR3 amino acids: CASSPLSAHEQFF. Written as DNA, the CDR3 is TGTGCTAGCAGCCCTCTGAGCGCACATGAGCAGTTCTTC.

V gene TRBV10-3 combines with J gene TRBJ2-3; 11 nucleotides match TRBD2. Per germline, CDR1 ENHRY and CDR2 SYGVKD. V trimming: 4 bases; J trimming: 1 base; junction bases outside the gene matches: 7. The CDR3 is made up of 17 amino acids. The CDR3 DNA follows: TGTGCCATCAGTGGGCAGGGACTAGCGGACGGCACAGATACGCAGTATTTT. Residues: CAISGQGLADGTDTQYF.

The rearrangement joins TRBV29-1 to TRBJ1-3, with D uncertain. CDR3 size: 12 residues. Trimming shortened V by 3 bases and J by 4 bases, and 7 bases separated the two germline ends. Germline V gene lookup returns CDR1 SQVTM and CDR2 ANQGSEA. CDR3 amino acids: CSVESSGNTIYF. The CDR3 DNA reads TGCAGCGTTGAGTCTTCCGGAAACACCATATATTTT.

The gene calls are TRBV7-2 and TRBJ2-1, with D unresolved. The germline CDR1 and CDR2 sequences are SGHTA and FQGNSA. Trimming cost V 1 base and J 4 bases, with 11 bases left between them. CDR3 size: 15 residues. The CDR3 DNA sequence: TGTGCCAGCAGCTTAGGTAGCATGGGTTACAATGAGCAGTTCTTC. This translates into CASSLGSMGYNEQFF.

The V call is TRBV19, the J call TRBJ2-3; TRBD1 aligns across 11 bases. There are 14 residues in the CDR3. Trimming took 5 bases from V and 4 from J; bases not matched to a gene: 2. Germline CDR1 is LNHDA and CDR2 is SQIVND (reference sequence). The CDR3 DNA reads TGTGCCAGTAGTCCGGGACAGGGGGCAGATACGCAGTATTTT. Translated, it gives CASSPGQGADTQYF.

This chain links TRBV5-5 with TRBJ2-2; 9 bases align to TRBD1. V lost 2 bases to trimming and J lost 4 bases; unmatched junction nucleotides: 6. Germline V lookup: CDR1 SGHKS, CDR2 YYEKEE (reference sequence). The CDR3 totals 16 residues. Here the CDR3 DNA reads TGTGCCAGCAGCTTTGCAGGACAGGGGAGCACCGGGGAGCTGTTTTTT. Residues: CASSFAGQGSTGELFF.